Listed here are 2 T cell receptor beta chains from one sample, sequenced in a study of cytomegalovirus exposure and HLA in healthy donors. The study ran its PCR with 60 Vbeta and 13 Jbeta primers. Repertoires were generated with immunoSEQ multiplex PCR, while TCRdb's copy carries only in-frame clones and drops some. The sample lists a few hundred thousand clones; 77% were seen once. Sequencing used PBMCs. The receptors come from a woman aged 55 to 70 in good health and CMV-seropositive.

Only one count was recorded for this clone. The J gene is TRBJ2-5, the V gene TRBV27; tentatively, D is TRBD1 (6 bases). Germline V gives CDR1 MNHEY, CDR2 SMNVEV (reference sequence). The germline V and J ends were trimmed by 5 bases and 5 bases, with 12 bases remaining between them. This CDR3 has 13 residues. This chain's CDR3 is CASSVTGMETQYF. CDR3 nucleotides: TGTGCCAGCAGTGTTACAGGGATGGAGACCCAGTACTTC.

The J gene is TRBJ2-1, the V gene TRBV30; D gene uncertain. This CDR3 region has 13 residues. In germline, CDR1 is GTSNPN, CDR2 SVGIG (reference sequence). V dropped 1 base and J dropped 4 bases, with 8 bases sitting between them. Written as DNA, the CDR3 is TGTGCCTGGAGTGCTTTTTCTTACAATGAGCAGTTCTTC. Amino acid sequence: CAWSAFSYNEQFF.